This T cell receptor beta chain was observed in a study of early T cells in non-severe SARS-CoV-2 infection. Overall study context: Bulk RNA from unsorted whole blood was sequenced; chains were unpaired. Study results and limitations: Lookups in VDJdb leaned toward anti-spike CD8 responses and missed private and CD4 specificities.

Unique molecular identifier tags were affixed to discrete cDNA molecules. TCRdb used MiXCR to reprocess the 5' RACE reads, holding one entry per CDR3 protein. The sample has under 95,000 distinct CDR3 sequences, roughly an eighth seen once. This clonotype was observed a few times. Its specificity is unknown. CDR3 length equals 13 residues. Germline V gene data show CDR1 as MNHEY and CDR2 as SMNVEV (reference sequence). V was shortened by 3 bases and J by 6 bases, with 9 bases between the two germline ends. The sample was whole blood. The clonotype was recovered from an adult who was a healthcare worker with PCR-confirmed SARS-CoV-2 infection or an uninfected control (not recorded which). This sequence joins TRBV27 and TRBJ2-1, with D unclear. CDR3 coding DNA: TGTGCCAGCAGTTTCCGGCAGACCAATGAGCAGTTCTTC. It yields the protein CASSFRQTNEQFF.